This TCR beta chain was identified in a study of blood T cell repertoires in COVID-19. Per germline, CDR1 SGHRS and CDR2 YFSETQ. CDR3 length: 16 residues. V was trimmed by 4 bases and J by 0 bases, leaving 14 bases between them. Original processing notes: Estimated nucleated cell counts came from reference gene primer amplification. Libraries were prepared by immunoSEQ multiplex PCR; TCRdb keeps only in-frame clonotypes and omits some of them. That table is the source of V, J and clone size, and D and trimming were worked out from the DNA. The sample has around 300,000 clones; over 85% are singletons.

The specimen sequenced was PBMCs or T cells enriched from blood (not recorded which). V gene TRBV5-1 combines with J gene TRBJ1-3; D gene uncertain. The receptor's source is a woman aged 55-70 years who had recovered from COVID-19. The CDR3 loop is CASSLDLGRSGNTIYF. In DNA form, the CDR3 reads TGCGCCAGCAGCCTTGACCTTGGGCGCTCTGGAAACACCATATATTTT.